This T cell receptor beta chain was obtained from a study of response to subunit inactivated influenza vaccine. General study findings and limits: After each seasonal influenza vaccination, few new T cells are recruited, the authors suggested.

As concerns this clonotype: Its antigen is unknown.

MiXCR, applied by TCRdb to the RT-PCR reads, yields one record per CDR3 protein. The sample includes approximately 700,000 distinct CDR3 sequences, approximately 14% of them seen just once. This TCR came from a man aged 45 to 65 who received an inactivated influenza vaccine. This sample comprised PBMCs from blood, obtained 12 days after vaccination.

CDR3 nucleotide sequence: TGTGCCAGCAGTCCTTCGGCCTGGGGTAATGAGCAGTTCTTC. It specifies CASSPSAWGNEQFF. This chain links TRBV28 with TRBJ2-1; D remains unclear. Germline assignment: CDR1 MDHEN and CDR2 SYDVKM. V dropped 5 bases and J dropped 7 bases, with 15 bases sitting between them. The CDR3 is made up of 14 amino acids.